This record covers a single T cell receptor beta chain. No antigen is known for it. The CDR3 runs 12 residues. Germline-derived CDR1 and CDR2 are DFQATT and SNEGSKA (reference sequence). V was clipped by 4 bases and J by 5 bases; unmatched bases: 4. These data originate in a study of CD8+CD57+ T cells in acquired aplastic anemia. Whole-study context: DNA recovered from sorted CD4+ and CD8+ cells had a mean of about 3.5 ug.

Profiling that covered TCR beta VDJ and CDR3 relied on genomic DNA as its template. TCRdb called the reads again in MiXCR, with one record for every CDR3 protein. The sample carries roughly 300,000 distinct CDR3 sequences, 50% to 70% recorded once. Overall study findings and caveats: Patients and healthy controls showed no significant CD8+ Simpson's diversity difference. A set of twenty-nine CD8+ CDR3 sequences was shared between patients and controls, and these sequences appeared highly expressed in patients.

The chain has TRBV20-1 and TRBJ1-2; 7 nucleotides agree with TRBD1. The receptor comes from a human donor with severe aplastic anemia or a healthy control (not recorded which). Sequencing was performed on sorted CD4+, CD8+, or CD8+CD57+ T cells (not recorded which) from PBMCs. CDR3 nucleotides: TGCAGTGCTACGGGACAGCGTTATGGCTACACCTTC. As protein: CSATGQRYGYTF.